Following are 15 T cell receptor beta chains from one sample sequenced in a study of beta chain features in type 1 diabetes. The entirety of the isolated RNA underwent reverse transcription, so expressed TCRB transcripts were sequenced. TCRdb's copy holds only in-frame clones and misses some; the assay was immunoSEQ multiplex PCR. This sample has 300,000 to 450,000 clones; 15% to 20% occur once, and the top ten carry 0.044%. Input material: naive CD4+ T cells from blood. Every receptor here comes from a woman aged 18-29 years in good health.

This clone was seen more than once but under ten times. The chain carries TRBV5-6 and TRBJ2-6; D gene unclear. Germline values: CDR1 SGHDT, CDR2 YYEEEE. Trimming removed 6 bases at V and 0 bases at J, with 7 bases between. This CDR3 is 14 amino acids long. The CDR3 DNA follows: TGTGCCAGCAACCCTAGCTCTGGGGCCAACGTCCTGACTTTC. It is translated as CASNPSSGANVLTF.

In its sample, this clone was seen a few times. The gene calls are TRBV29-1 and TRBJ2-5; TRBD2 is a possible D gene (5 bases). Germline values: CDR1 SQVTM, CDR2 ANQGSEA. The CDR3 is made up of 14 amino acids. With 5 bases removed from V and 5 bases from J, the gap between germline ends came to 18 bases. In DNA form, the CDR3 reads TGCAGCGTTACTCCGGGATCCGCAGAGGAGACCCAGTACTTC. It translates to CSVTPGSAEETQYF.

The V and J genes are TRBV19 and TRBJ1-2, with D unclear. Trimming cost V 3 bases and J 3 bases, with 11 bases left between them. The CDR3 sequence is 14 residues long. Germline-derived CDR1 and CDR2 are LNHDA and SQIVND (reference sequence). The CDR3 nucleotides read TGTGCCAGTAGTATCTCGGCGGAGTACTATGGCTACACCTTC. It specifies CASSISAEYYGYTF.

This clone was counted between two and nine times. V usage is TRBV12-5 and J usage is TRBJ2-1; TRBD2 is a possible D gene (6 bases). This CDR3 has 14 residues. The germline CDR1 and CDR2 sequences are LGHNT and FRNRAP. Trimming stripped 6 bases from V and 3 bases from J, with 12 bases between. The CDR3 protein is CASGPGGDYNEQFF. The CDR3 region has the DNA TGTGCTAGTGGCCCTGGAGGGGACTACAATGAGCAGTTCTTC.

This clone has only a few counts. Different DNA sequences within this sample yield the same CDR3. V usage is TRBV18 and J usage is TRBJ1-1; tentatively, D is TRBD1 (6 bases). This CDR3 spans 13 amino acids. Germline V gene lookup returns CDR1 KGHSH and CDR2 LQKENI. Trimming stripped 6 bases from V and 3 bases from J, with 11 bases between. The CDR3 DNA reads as TGTGCCAGCTCCCCGTCAGGGGACACTGAAGCTTTCTTT. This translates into CASSPSGDTEAFF.

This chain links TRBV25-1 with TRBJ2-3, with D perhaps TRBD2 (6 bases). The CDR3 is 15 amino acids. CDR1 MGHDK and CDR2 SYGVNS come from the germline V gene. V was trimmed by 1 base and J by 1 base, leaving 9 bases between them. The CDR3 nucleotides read TGTGCCAGCAGTGAATTCGGAGGGGGCACAGATACGCAGTATTTT. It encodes CASSEFGGGTDTQYF.

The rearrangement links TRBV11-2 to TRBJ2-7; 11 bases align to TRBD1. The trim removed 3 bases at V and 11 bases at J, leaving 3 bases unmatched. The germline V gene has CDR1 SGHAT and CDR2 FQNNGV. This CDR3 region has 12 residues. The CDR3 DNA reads TGTGCCAGCAGCTTGGACAGGGGGCTGAAGTACTTC. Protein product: CASSLDRGLKYF. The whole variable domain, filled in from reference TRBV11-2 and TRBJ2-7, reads EAGVAQSPRYKIIEKRQSVAFWCNPISGHATLYWYQQILGQGPKLLIQFQNNGVVDDSQLPKDRFSAERLKGVDSTLKIQPAKLEDSAVYLCASSLDRGLKYFGPGTRLTVT.

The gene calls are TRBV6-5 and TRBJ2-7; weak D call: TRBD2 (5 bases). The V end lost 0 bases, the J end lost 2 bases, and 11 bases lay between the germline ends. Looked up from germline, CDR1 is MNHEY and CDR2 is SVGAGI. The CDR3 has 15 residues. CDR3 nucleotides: TGTGCCAGCAGTTACTCGATAGGGCGGGCCTACGAGCAGTACTTC. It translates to CASSYSIGRAYEQYF.

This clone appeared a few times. The chain's CDR3 is CASSLLGLGNEQFF. CDR3 DNA sequence: TGTGCCAGCAGCCTCCTAGGACTCGGCAATGAGCAGTTCTTC. J is TRBJ2-1 and V is TRBV4-2; possibly TRBD2 for D (5 bases). V was shortened by 4 bases and J by 6 bases, with 13 bases between the two germline ends. Germline CDR1 reads LGHNA; CDR2 reads YNFKEQ. This CDR3 spans 14 amino acids.

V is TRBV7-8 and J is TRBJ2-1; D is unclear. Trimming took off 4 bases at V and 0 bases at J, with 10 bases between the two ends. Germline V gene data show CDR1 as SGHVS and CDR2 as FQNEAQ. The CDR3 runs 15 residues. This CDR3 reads CASSYSSSSYNEQFF. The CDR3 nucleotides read TGTGCCAGCAGCTATAGCAGCAGCTCCTACAATGAGCAGTTCTTC. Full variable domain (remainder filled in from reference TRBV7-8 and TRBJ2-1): GAGVSQSPRYKVAKRGQDVALRCDPISGHVSLFWYQQALGQGPEFLTYFQNEAQLDKSGLPSDRFFAERPEGSVSTLKIQRTQQEDSAVYLCASSYSSSSYNEQFFGPGTRLTVL.

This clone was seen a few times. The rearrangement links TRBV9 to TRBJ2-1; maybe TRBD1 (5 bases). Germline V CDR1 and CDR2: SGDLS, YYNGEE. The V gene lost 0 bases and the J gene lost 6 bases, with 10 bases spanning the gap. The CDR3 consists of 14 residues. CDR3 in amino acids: CASSVAGRANEQFF. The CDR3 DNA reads TGTGCCAGCAGCGTAGCGGGCAGGGCCAATGAGCAGTTCTTC.

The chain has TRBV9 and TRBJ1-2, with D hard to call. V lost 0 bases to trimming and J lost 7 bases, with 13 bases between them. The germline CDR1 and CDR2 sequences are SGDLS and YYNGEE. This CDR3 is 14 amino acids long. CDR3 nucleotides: TGTGCCAGCAGCGTAGTTGGGTGGGAGAGTGGCTACACCTTC. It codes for CASSVVGWESGYTF.

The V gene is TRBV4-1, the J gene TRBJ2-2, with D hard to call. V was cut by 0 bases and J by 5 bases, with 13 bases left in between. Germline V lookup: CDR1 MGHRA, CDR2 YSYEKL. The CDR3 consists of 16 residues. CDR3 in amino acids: CASSQEYGAGTGELFF. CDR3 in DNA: TGCGCCAGCAGCCAAGAATACGGAGCTGGGACCGGGGAGCTGTTTTTT.

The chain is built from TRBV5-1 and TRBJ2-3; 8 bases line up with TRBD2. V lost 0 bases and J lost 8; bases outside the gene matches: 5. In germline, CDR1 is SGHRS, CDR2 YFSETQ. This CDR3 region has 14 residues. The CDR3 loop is CASSLGAGAPTQYF. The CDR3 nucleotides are TGCGCCAGCAGCTTGGGAGCGGGAGCCCCTACGCAGTATTTT. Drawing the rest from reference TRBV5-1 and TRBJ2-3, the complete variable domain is KAGVTQTPRYLIKTRGQQVTLSCSPISGHRSVSWYQQTPGQGLQFLFEYFSETQRNKGNFPGRFSGRQFSNSRSEMNVSTLELGDSALYLCASSLGAGAPTQYFGPGTRLTVL.

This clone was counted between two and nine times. The CDR3 protein is CASSFQGGGEETQYF. The CDR3, as DNA: TGTGCCAGCAGCTTCCAGGGCGGGGGGGAGGAGACCCAGTACTTC. The V gene is TRBV7-2, the J gene TRBJ2-5, with 9 nucleotides matching TRBD2. The V segment lost 3 bases and the J segment 5 bases; nucleotides outside the gene matches: 7. In germline, CDR1 is SGHTA, CDR2 FQGNSA. CDR3 length: 15 amino acids.